This T cell receptor beta chain was sequenced for a study of blood T cell repertoires in COVID-19. Study in general: Sites in the United States, Italy and Spain provided acute and convalescent COVID-19 samples. PBMCs, B-cell-depleted T cells, or T cells provided the cDNA or gDNA that made up the material.

The CDR3 consists of 17 residues. The junction had 9 bases not matched to a gene; V was cut back by 4 bases and J by 4 bases. Germline CDR1 and CDR2: SGHNT and YYREEE (reference sequence). Original methodology: Reference gene primer amplification gave nucleated cell count estimates. Produced via immunoSEQ multiplex PCR; TCRdb's table is partial and in-frame only. That table furnishes V, J and clone size, whereas the DNA furnished D and trimming. The table has around 42,000 clones, about 80% seen once. The chain has TRBV5-4 and TRBJ2-2, with 11 bases matching TRBD2. This clonotype was sampled from a woman aged 55-70 years with acute or convalescent COVID-19. Sequenced material: peripheral blood. In DNA, the CDR3 is TGTGCCAGCAGCCCCTTAGCGGGGGGGCGGGTCACCGGGGAGCTGTTTTTT. Translated, it gives CASSPLAGGRVTGELFF. The whole variable domain, filled in from reference TRBV5-4 and TRBJ2-2, reads ETGVTQSPTHLIKTRGQQVTLRCSSQSGHNTVSWYQQALGQGPQFIFQYYREEENGRGNFPPRFSGLQFPNYSSELNVNALELDDSALYLCASSPLAGGRVTGELFFGEGSRLTVL.